This T cell receptor (beta chain) was identified in a study of cytomegalovirus exposure and HLA in healthy donors. J lost 4 bases, V lost 9 bases, and 4 bases had no gene match. This CDR3 region has 12 residues. Germline V gene lookup returns CDR1 WSHSY and CDR2 SAAADI. Vbeta (60) and Jbeta (13) primers were used in the PCR. Only in-frame clones appear in the TCRdb table, and some are missing; sequencing was by immunoSEQ multiplex PCR. This sample yields more than 100,000 clones, of which roughly 9% are seen a single time; roughly 7% belongs to the top ten. This chain links TRBV10-2 with TRBJ2-7, with 9 bases fitting TRBD1. The receptor was derived from a woman between 40 and 50 years old in good health and CMV-seropositive. Input material: PBMCs. CDR3 nucleotides: TGCGCCAGTGGACAGGGGAGGTACGAGCAGTACTTC. Translated, it gives CASGQGRYEQYF.